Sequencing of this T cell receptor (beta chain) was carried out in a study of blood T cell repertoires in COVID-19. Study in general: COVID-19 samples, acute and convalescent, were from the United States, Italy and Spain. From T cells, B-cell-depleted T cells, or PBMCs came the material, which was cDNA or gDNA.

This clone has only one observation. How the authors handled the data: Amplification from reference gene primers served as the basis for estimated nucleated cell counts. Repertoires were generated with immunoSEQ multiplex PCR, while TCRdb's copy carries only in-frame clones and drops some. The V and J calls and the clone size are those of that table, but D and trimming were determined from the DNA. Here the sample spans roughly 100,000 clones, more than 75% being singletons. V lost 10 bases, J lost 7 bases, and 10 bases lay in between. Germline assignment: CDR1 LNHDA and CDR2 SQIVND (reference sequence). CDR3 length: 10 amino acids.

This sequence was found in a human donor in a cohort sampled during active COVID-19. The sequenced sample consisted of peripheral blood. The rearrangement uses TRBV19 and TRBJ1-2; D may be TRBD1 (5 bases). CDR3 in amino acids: CATQGFGYTF. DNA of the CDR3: TGTGCCACTCAGGGTTTTGGCTACACCTTC.